This T cell receptor (beta chain) was recovered during a study of blood T cells in healthy people across ages. Regarding the study as a whole: CMV infection status of these donors was not known.

Total RNA, at least 6 micrograms per sample, came from PBMCs. This clonotype was found a few times. Its antigen is not identified. A J-beta primer mix and a sample-barcoded 5' primer were used in a second PCR of roughly 6 to 11 cycles. Each cDNA molecule received a tag from a template-switch adaptor that had 12 random nucleotides. MiXCR was run by TCRdb on the 5' RACE reads, yielding one entry per CDR3 protein. The sample contains about 800,000 distinct CDR3 sequences, about 42% of which appear only once. The source of this sequence is a man older than 75 in good health. Sequenced: blood.

CDR3 coding DNA: TGCGCCAGCAGCCCCTCACAGGGAAAAGAGACCCAGTACTTC. Its protein is CASSPSQGKETQYF. The V gene is TRBV5-1, the J gene TRBJ2-5; D is possibly TRBD1 (6 bases). This CDR3 spans 14 amino acids. The germline CDR1 and CDR2 sequences are SGHRS and YFSETQ. Trimming pared 4 bases from V and 3 bases from J, leaving 13 bases between.